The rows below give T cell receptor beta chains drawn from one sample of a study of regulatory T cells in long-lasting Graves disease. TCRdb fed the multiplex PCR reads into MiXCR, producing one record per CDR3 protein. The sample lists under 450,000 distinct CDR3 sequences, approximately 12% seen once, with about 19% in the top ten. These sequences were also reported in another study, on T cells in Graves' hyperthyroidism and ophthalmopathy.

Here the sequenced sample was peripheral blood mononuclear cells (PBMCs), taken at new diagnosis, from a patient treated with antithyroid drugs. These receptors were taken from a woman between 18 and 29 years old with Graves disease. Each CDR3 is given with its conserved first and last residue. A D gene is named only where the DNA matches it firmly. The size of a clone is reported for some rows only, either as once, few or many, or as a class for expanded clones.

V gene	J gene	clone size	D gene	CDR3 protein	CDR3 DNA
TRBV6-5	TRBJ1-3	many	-	CASSYSGAYRNTIYF	TGTGCCAGCAGTTACTCGGGGGCGTATAGGAACACCATATATTTT
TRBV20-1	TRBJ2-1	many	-	CSARDTGEGNYNEQFF	TGCAGTGCTAGAGATACGGGAGAAGGAAACTACAATGAGCAGTTCTTC
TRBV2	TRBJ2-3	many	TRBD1	CASTWTGAHTQYF	TGTGCCAGCACTTGGACAGGCGCACATACGCAGTATTTT
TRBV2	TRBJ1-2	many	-	CASKGKASNYGYTF	TGTGCCAGCAAGGGCAAAGCCTCTAACTATGGCTACACCTTC
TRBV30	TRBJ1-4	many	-	CAWSTAYNEKLFF	TGTGCCTGGAGTACCGCCTATAATGAAAAACTGTTTTTT
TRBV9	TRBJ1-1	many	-	CASSVSWDRPMNTEAFF	TGTGCCAGCAGCGTATCCTGGGATCGGCCCATGAACACTGAAGCTTTCTTT
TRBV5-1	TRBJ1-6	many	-	CASGEESPLHF	TGCGCCAGCGGAGAGGAGTCACCCCTCCACTTT
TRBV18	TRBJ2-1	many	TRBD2	CASSQGLEWLEQFF	TGTGCCAGCTCACAGGGACTAGAATGGCTTGAGCAGTTCTTC
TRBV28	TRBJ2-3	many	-	CASSLLGRDTQYF	TGTGCCAGCAGTTTATTAGGGAGAGATACGCAGTATTTT
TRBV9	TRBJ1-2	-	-	CASSVDGGYTF	TGTGCCAGCAGCGTAGACGGTGGCTACACCTTC
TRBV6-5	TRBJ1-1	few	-	CASSYSYGGSKNTEAFF	TGTGCCAGCAGTTACTCTTATGGGGGGAGCAAGAACACTGAAGCTTTCTTT
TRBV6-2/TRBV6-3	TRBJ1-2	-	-	CASVLQENYGYTF	TGTGCCAGCGTCCTCCAGGAGAACTATGGCTACACCTTC
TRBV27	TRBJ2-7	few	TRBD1	CASSSGDRAYEQYF	TGTGCCAGCAGTTCCGGGGACAGAGCCTACGAGCAGTACTTC
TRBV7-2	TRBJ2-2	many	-	CASSSQGRNTGELFF	TGTGCCAGCAGCTCCCAGGGCAGGAACACCGGGGAGCTGTTTTTT
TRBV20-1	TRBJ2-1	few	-	CSAPKQGAYNEQLF	TGCAGTGCTCCGAAACAGGGAGCATACAATGAGCAGCTCTTC
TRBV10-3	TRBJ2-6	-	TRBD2	CAIGLAGVSGANVLTF	TGTGCCATCGGGCTAGCGGGGGTCTCTGGGGCCAACGTCCTGACTTTC
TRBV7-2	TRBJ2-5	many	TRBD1	CASSPGGRETQYF	TGTGCCAGCAGCCCAGGGGGCAGAGAGACCCAGTACTTC
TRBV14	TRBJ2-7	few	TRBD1	CASSQVGTGKWGEQYF	TGTGCCAGCAGCCAAGTTGGGACAGGCAAATGGGGCGAGCAGTACTTC
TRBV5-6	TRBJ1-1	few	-	CASSLGTGWGTEAFF	TGTGCCAGCAGCTTGGGTACAGGCTGGGGCACTGAAGCTTTCTTT
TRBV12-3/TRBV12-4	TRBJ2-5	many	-	CASSPTRTQETQYF	TGTGCCAGCAGTCCGACAAGGACCCAAGAGACCCAGTACTTC
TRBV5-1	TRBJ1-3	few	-	CASTMSPGTSGNTIYF	TGCGCCAGCACCATGTCCCCGGGGACGAGTGGAAACACCATATATTTT
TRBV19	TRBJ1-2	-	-	CASSIAGSGSYGYTF	TGTGCCAGTAGTATTGCAGGATCCGGTTCGTATGGCTACACCTTC
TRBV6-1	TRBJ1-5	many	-	CASTSDSPYSNQPQHF	TGTGCCAGCACCTCGGACAGCCCTTATAGCAATCAGCCCCAGCATTTT
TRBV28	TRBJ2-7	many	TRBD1	CASSSTGDGAYEQYF	TGTGCCAGCAGCTCTACAGGGGATGGGGCCTACGAGCAGTACTTC
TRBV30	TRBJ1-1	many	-	CAWEGPQEAFF	TGTGCCTGGGAGGGCCCGCAGGAAGCTTTCTTT
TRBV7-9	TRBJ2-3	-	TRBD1	CASSQGPARGRNTDTQYF	TGTGCCAGCAGCCAAGGTCCTGCCAGGGGGCGCAACACAGATACGCAGTATTTT
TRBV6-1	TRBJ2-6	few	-	CASIGDSGANVLTF	TGTGCCAGCATCGGGGATTCTGGGGCCAACGTCCTGACTTTC
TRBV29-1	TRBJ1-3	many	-	CSVEGDSGNTIYF	TGCAGCGTTGAAGGGGACTCTGGAAACACCATATATTTT
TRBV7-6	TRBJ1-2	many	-	CASSPTMNYGYTF	TGTGCCAGCAGCCCCACAATGAACTATGGCTACACCTTC
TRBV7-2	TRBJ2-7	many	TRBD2	CATKVVPGLAYEQYF	TGTGCCACTAAGGTCGTGCCGGGACTAGCCTACGAGCAGTACTTC
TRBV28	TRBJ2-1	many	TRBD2	CASSLPGLALEQFF	TGTGCCAGCAGTTTACCGGGACTAGCTCTGGAGCAGTTCTTC